The 6 T cell receptor beta chains listed next were all sequenced from one sample in a study of blood T cell repertoires in COVID-19. Method: immunoSEQ multiplex PCR; TCRdb's copy keeps in-frame clones and lacks some. The sample includes roughly 100,000 clones, roughly 71% seen only once; the top ten take approximately 10%. The sequencing input was peripheral blood. These receptors were taken from a woman older than 75 with acute or convalescent COVID-19.

The CDR3 nucleotides read TGTGCCAGCAGCCTGGCCGTTTACGGGGGGGGCCCAGATACGCAGTATTTT. Its protein product is CASSLAVYGGGPDTQYF. This chain uses TRBV7-2 with TRBJ2-3, with 8 bases matching TRBD2. The junction had 14 bases not matched to a gene; V was cut back by 5 bases and J by 4 bases. The germline V gene has CDR1 SGHTA and CDR2 FQGNSA. The CDR3 totals 17 residues.

V and J are TRBV28 and TRBJ2-1; TRBD1 matches at 11 bases. From germline, CDR1 is MDHEN and CDR2 SYDVKM. The CDR3 is made up of 16 amino acids. The V segment lost 3 bases and the J segment 6 bases; nucleotides outside the gene matches: 7. The CDR3 nucleotides are TGTGCCAGCAGTTTCCCGGACAGGGGGCTAGCCAATGAGCAGTTCTTC. This codes for CASSFPDRGLANEQFF. The whole variable domain, filled in from reference TRBV28 and TRBJ2-1, reads DVKVTQSSRYLVKRTGEKVFLECVQDMDHENMFWYRQDPGLGLRLIYFSYDVKMKEKGDIPEGYSVSREKKERFSLILESASTNQTSMYLCASSFPDRGLANEQFFGPGTRLTVL.

The chain couples TRBV4-1 to TRBJ2-7; 13 bases are a match to TRBD2. The ends lost 1 base at V and 7 bases at J; junction bases unmatched: 4. CDR1 is MGHRA and CDR2 is YSYEKL in the germline V gene. CDR3 length equals 15 residues. For the CDR3, the DNA is TGCGCCAGCAGCCAAGCCCCGGGACTAGCGGGAGAGCAGTACTTC. Its translation is CASSQAPGLAGEQYF.

The chain carries TRBV10-3 and TRBJ2-1; 9 positions agree with TRBD2. With 4 bases clipped from V and 8 bases from J, the junction kept 12 bases outside the gene matches. The CDR3 extends over 16 amino acids. Germline CDR1 ENHRY, CDR2 SYGVKD. CDR3 nucleotides: TGTGCCATCAGTGCGGGAGCTAGCGGGGCCTGGCATGAGCAGTTCTTC. As protein: CAISAGASGAWHEQFF.

The chain uses TRBV10-3 and TRBJ2-2, with D maybe TRBD1 (7 bases). Germline V gene lookup returns CDR1 ENHRY and CDR2 SYGVKD. The germline V and J ends were trimmed by 10 bases and 3 bases, with 15 bases remaining between them. The CDR3 covers 14 residues. This chain's CDR3 is CATRGAGDTGELFF. CDR3 nucleotide sequence: TGTGCCACCAGGGGGGCCGGGGACACCGGGGAGCTGTTTTTT.

This clone was detected once. V is TRBV10-3 and J is TRBJ2-1, with TRBD2 identical over 10 bases. The trim removed 6 bases at V and 5 bases at J, leaving 10 bases unmatched. CDR1 and CDR2 (germline): ENHRY, SYGVKD. The CDR3 has 16 amino acids. CDR3 coding DNA: TGTGCCATCAGGGGTAGCGGGGGGCCTCAGGACAATGAGCAGTTCTTC. Translating gives CAIRGSGGPQDNEQFF.